The sequence of this T cell receptor beta chain was determined in a study of blood T cell repertoires in COVID-19. Per the study methods: Reference gene primer amplification in the assay estimated nucleated cell counts. The assay was immunoSEQ multiplex PCR, and TCRdb's table has in-frame clones only and misses some. V, J and clone size reflect that table, while D and trimming were determined from the DNA. The data show about 110,000 clones, with roughly 88% seen just once and 0.7% to 0.85% held by the top ten. From germline, CDR1 is SGDLS and CDR2 YYNGEE. The CDR3 totals 13 residues. The V and J ends lost 0 bases and 7 bases respectively, with 7 bases between them.

Sequences were obtained from peripheral blood. This clonotype was obtained from a woman in her seventies with acute or convalescent COVID-19. The chain employs TRBV9 and TRBJ2-2; D remains unclear. CDR3 residues: CASSVVLGGELFF. As DNA, the CDR3 is TGTGCCAGCAGCGTAGTGCTAGGCGGGGAGCTGTTTTTT.